These 31 T cell receptor beta chains were sequenced from one sample in a study of T cell changes during pregnancy in multiple sclerosis. Profiled with immunoSEQ multiplex PCR; TCRdb holds only in-frame clones, not every one. Of 25,000 to 35,000 clones detected, 89% appear once; the ten largest clones hold under 12%. Source: CD8+ T cells from peripheral blood mononuclear cells, taken in the second trimester of pregnancy. Receptors were obtained from a female donor with multiple sclerosis, enrolled in a pregnancy study.

This clone was recorded once. The chain uses TRBV19 and TRBJ2-1; the D is unclear. With 0 bases removed from V and 7 bases from J, the gap between germline ends came to 13 bases. The CDR3 is 15 amino acids. Per the germline V gene, CDR1 is LNHDA and CDR2 is SQIVND (reference sequence). The CDR3 bases are TGTGCCAGTAGTATAGACAGAAACCCCCGTAATGAGCAGTTCTTC. It is translated as CASSIDRNPRNEQFF.

The chain joins TRBV5-6 to TRBJ2-7; D gene unclear. CDR1 and CDR2 from the germline V gene are SGHDT and YYEEEE. Trimming shortened V by 0 bases and J by 2 bases, and 18 bases separated the two germline ends. The CDR3 covers 17 residues. The CDR3 region is CASSLAFSGGQTYEQYF. The CDR3 nucleotides read TGTGCCAGCAGCTTGGCCTTTTCAGGTGGTCAGACCTACGAGCAGTACTTC.

The chain joins TRBV20-1 to TRBJ2-5, with D unresolved. The CDR3 covers 11 residues. The V and J ends lost 3 bases and 4 bases respectively, with 6 bases between them. Germline V gene sequence: CDR1 DFQATT, CDR2 SNEGSKA (reference sequence). CDR3 sequence reads: CSARSVETQYF. For the CDR3, the DNA is TGCAGTGCTAGGTCGGTAGAGACCCAGTACTTC.

The gene calls are TRBV4-1 and TRBJ2-1, with D perhaps matching TRBD1 (6 bases). Germline loops: CDR1 MGHRA, CDR2 YSYEKL. This CDR3 comprises 13 residues. V lost 1 base to trimming and J lost 8 bases, with 9 bases between them. Here the CDR3 reads CASSQAQGDEQFF. CDR3 bases: TGCGCCAGCAGCCAAGCACAGGGTGATGAGCAGTTCTTC.

This clone was detected only once. This chain connects TRBV21-1 to TRBJ2-3; the listed D gene, TRBD2, was not tested against the DNA. TRBV21-1 represents a pseudogene. This CDR3 region has 14 residues. In nucleotides, the CDR3 is TGTGCCAGCAGCAAAGGCGCCGTCACAGATACGCAGTATTTT. It yields the protein CASSKGAVTDTQYF.

The chain joins TRBV27 to TRBJ2-7, with a tentative D call TRBD2 (7 bases). In germline, CDR1 is MNHEY, CDR2 SMNVEV (reference sequence). The ends were cut back, 0 bases at V and 0 bases at J, with 12 bases in the middle. CDR3 length: 16 residues. The CDR3 coding sequence is TGTGCCAGCAGTTTATCCTCGGGGGGCAGCTCCTACGAGCAGTACTTC. Its protein is CASSLSSGGSSYEQYF.

This sequence joins TRBV19 and TRBJ2-7; 7 nucleotides agree with TRBD1. Unmatched junction bases numbered 6, after V lost 4 bases and J lost 9 bases. CDR1 and CDR2 (germline): LNHDA, SQIVND (reference sequence). The CDR3 runs 12 residues. CDR3 sequence (DNA): TGTGCCAGTAGTAGCCTACAGGGGTTGCAGTACTTC. Amino acids: CASSSLQGLQYF.

CDR3 sequence: CASTAFFQGALREQYF. As DNA, the CDR3 is TGTGCCAGCACTGCCTTCTTCCAGGGGGCGCTTCGCGAGCAGTACTTC. J is TRBJ2-7 and V is TRBV2; 8 bases are shared with TRBD1. The CDR3 runs 16 residues. Trimming took 7 bases from V and 6 from J; bases not matched to a gene: 17. Looked up from germline, CDR1 is SNHLY and CDR2 is FYNNEI.

The chain joins TRBV9 to TRBJ1-2; D is unclear. CDR3 length equals 14 residues. Germline V gene data show CDR1 as SGDLS and CDR2 as YYNGEE. The V gene lost 0 bases and the J gene lost 3 bases, with 9 bases spanning the gap. The CDR3, as DNA: TGTGCCAGCAGCGTAGGGGGAGATGACTATGGCTACACCTTC. This translates into CASSVGGDDYGYTF.

This chain joins TRBV25-1 and TRBJ2-5; D is uncertain. The V and J ends lost 8 bases and 4 bases respectively, with 11 bases between them. Germline V gene data show CDR1 as MGHDK and CDR2 as SYGVNS. CDR3 length: 12 amino acids. The CDR3 region is CASGLGRETQYF. The CDR3 DNA sequence: TGTGCCAGCGGGCTGGGCAGAGAGACCCAGTACTTC.

J is TRBJ2-7 and V is TRBV6-1; tentatively, D is TRBD2 (5 bases). The ends were cut back, 11 bases at V and 2 bases at J, with 22 bases in the middle. Germline lookup yields CDR1 MNHNS and CDR2 SASEGT. The CDR3 runs 15 residues. The CDR3 DNA follows: TGTGCCCTTCATCAGGAGGCAGGATACCCCTACGAGCAGTACTTC. Translated, it gives CALHQEAGYPYEQYF.

The V and J genes are TRBV5-1 and TRBJ2-7; 8 bases agree with TRBD1. The CDR3 contains 15 residues. The ends lost 0 bases at V and 7 bases at J; junction bases unmatched: 9. Per the germline V gene, CDR1 is SGHRS and CDR2 is YFSETQ. CDR3 sequence (DNA): TGCGCCAGCAGCTTGGGTCGGCAGGGGGCAGTTGAGCAGTACTTC. Its protein product is CASSLGRQGAVEQYF.

This chain links TRBV7-9 with TRBJ2-7; 7 bases line up with TRBD2. The CDR3 spans 13 residues. Per germline, CDR1 SEHNR and CDR2 FQNEAQ (reference sequence). V dropped 8 bases and J dropped 6; count of bases not matched to a gene: 10. CDR3 nucleotides: TGTGCCAGCCGGAGCGGGACTAACTCCGAGCAGTACTTC. Protein: CASRSGTNSEQYF.

This clone has a handful of counts. This rearrangement joins TRBV9 to TRBJ2-3; 11 bases align to TRBD2. The CDR3 has 16 amino acids. The germline gives CDR1 SGDLS, CDR2 YYNGEE. V gave up 0 bases and J gave up 3 bases; unmatched junction bases: 3. The CDR3 DNA follows: TGTGCCAGCAGCGTAGCGCTAGCGGGAGGAACAGATACGCAGTATTTT. As protein: CASSVALAGGTDTQYF.

The rearrangement links TRBV28 to TRBJ2-7; TRBD2 aligns across 12 bases. V lost 6 bases, J lost 0 bases, and 9 bases stayed unmatched. CDR3 size: 17 residues. Germline V gene lookup returns CDR1 MDHEN and CDR2 SYDVKM. The CDR3 spells CASSNRRTSGTSYEQYF. Here the CDR3 DNA reads TGTGCCAGCAGCAACCGACGGACTAGCGGGACCTCCTACGAGCAGTACTTC.

The chain combines TRBV6-6 with TRBJ1-2, with 11 bases lining up with TRBD1. Per germline, CDR1 MNHNY and CDR2 SVGAGI (reference sequence). V shed 7 bases and J 8 bases; nucleotides not matched to a gene: 9. The CDR3 has 14 residues. CDR3 amino acids: CASTHWGQGDGYTF. The CDR3 bases are TGTGCCAGCACCCATTGGGGACAGGGGGACGGCTACACCTTC.

The rearrangement links TRBV4-1 to TRBJ2-7; D may be TRBD1 (5 bases). The V gene lost 2 bases and the J gene lost 7 bases, with 9 bases spanning the gap. The CDR3 extends over 12 amino acids. The V gene's germline CDR1 is MGHRA and CDR2 YSYEKL. CDR3 in amino acids: CASSQRKGEQYF. CDR3 in DNA: TGCGCCAGCAGCCAACGCAAGGGGGAGCAGTACTTC.

The rearrangement uses TRBV29-1 and TRBJ2-1; 7 nucleotides agree with TRBD1. Trimming at V came to 7 bases and at J to 3 bases, leaving 12 bases not matched to a gene. The CDR3 is 15 residues long. The V gene's germline CDR1 is SQVTM and CDR2 ANQGSEA. Here the CDR3 DNA reads TGCAGCGCCCCCGGGACAGCAGACTACTACAATGAGCAGTTCTTC. Its protein is CSAPGTADYYNEQFF.

In DNA, the CDR3 is TGTGCCAGCGCCGAGGCAGTCGCTGCTGGCACCGGGGAGCTGTTTTTT. It specifies CASAEAVAAGTGELFF. V and J are TRBV27 and TRBJ2-2; no firm D call. Germline CDR1 is MNHEY and CDR2 is SMNVEV (reference sequence). The CDR3 is made up of 16 amino acids. Trimming took 8 bases from V and 4 from J, leaving 20 bases between them.

This chain links TRBV11-2 with TRBJ2-7; tentative D call: TRBD2 (5 bases). V lost 0 bases to trimming and J lost 2 bases, with 17 bases between them. Germline-derived CDR1 and CDR2 are SGHAT and FQNNGV. The CDR3 is 17 residues long. CDR3 residues: CASSLDSVGDFTYEQYF. In nucleotides, the CDR3 is TGTGCCAGCAGCTTAGATAGCGTCGGAGACTTCACCTACGAGCAGTACTTC. The full variable domain, in which reference TRBV11-2 and TRBJ2-7 provide the parts outside the CDR3, is EAGVAQSPRYKIIEKRQSVAFWCNPISGHATLYWYQQILGQGPKLLIQFQNNGVVDDSQLPKDRFSAERLKGVDSTLKIQPAKLEDSAVYLCASSLDSVGDFTYEQYFGPGTRLTVT.

This clone was recorded only once. The chain joins TRBV27 to TRBJ2-7; TRBD2 matches at 8 bases. The V gene's germline CDR1 is MNHEY and CDR2 SMNVEV (reference sequence). The CDR3 runs to 16 residues. V lost 4 bases, J lost 2 bases, and 10 bases stayed unmatched. The CDR3: CASSYSAGVRTYEQYF. CDR3 nucleotides: TGTGCCAGCAGTTATTCAGCGGGAGTCCGAACCTACGAGCAGTACTTC.

The chain recombines TRBV27 with TRBJ2-3, with D possibly matching TRBD2 (6 bases). Germline CDR1 is MNHEY and CDR2 is SMNVEV (reference sequence). The CDR3 runs 17 residues. The V end lost 8 bases, the J end lost 7 bases, and 28 bases lay between the germline ends. CDR3 residues: CASRESSLISPPHTQYF. The CDR3 DNA is TGTGCCAGCCGGGAGTCTAGCCTTATTTCCCCACCCCATACGCAGTATTTT.

The J gene is TRBJ1-4, the V gene TRBV5-1, with D tentatively TRBD1 (6 bases). Germline CDR1 reads SGHRS; CDR2 reads YFSETQ. V was clipped by 2 bases and J by 3 bases, with 8 bases between them. The CDR3 length is 14 residues. The CDR3 region is CASSLGGSNEKLFF. CDR3 DNA: TGCGCCAGCAGCTTAGGGGGTTCTAATGAAAAACTGTTTTTT.

The V and J genes are TRBV7-9 and TRBJ1-5; D is uncertain. This CDR3 spans 13 amino acids. V was shortened by 5 bases and J by 4 bases, with 9 bases between the two germline ends. Per germline, CDR1 SEHNR and CDR2 FQNEAQ (reference sequence). The CDR3 DNA sequence: TGTGCCAGCAGCAAAGAGAGGAATCAGCCCCAGCATTTT. This gives the protein CASSKERNQPQHF.

V gene TRBV9 combines with J gene TRBJ2-7; D is unclear. V lost 4 bases to trimming and J lost 0 bases, with 11 bases between them. The CDR3 is 14 residues long. Per the germline V gene, CDR1 is SGDLS and CDR2 is YYNGEE. CDR3 in DNA: TGTGCCAGCAGCCCCGGGTTTAGCTCCTACGAGCAGTACTTC. This sequence encodes CASSPGFSSYEQYF.

The chain couples TRBV10-3 to TRBJ2-1; D is unclear. The CDR3 covers 14 residues. V was cut by 4 bases and J by 6 bases, with 13 bases left in between. The germline V gene has CDR1 ENHRY and CDR2 SYGVKD. The CDR3 coding sequence is TGTGCCATCAGTGTGGCCAACCGAAGCAATGAGCAGTTCTTC. Amino acid sequence: CAISVANRSNEQFF.

This rearrangement joins TRBV7-9 to TRBJ2-3, with TRBD2 identical over 9 bases. The CDR3 extends over 16 amino acids. V gave up 6 bases and J gave up 5 bases; unmatched junction bases: 12. The germline gives CDR1 SEHNR, CDR2 FQNEAQ (reference sequence). CDR3 region: CASRQRASGVRDTQYF. The CDR3 DNA follows: TGTGCCAGCAGACAAAGGGCTAGCGGGGTGCGAGATACGCAGTATTTT. Filled out from reference TRBV7-9 and TRBJ2-3, the complete variable domain reads DTGVSQNPRHKITKRGQNVTFRCDPISEHNRLYWYRQTLGQGPEFLTYFQNEAQLEKSRLLSDRFSAERPKGSFSTLEIQRTEQGDSAMYLCASRQRASGVRDTQYFGPGTRLTVL.

By share of the sample, this clone is medium-sized. The CDR3 nucleotides are TGCGCCAGCAGCGTAGGCGGGGACCAGCCCCAGCATTTT. Residues: CASSVGGDQPQHF. V usage is TRBV5-1 and J usage is TRBJ1-5, with D possibly matching TRBD1 (5 bases). Trimming stripped 4 bases from V and 7 bases from J, with 12 bases between. CDR1 and CDR2 from the germline V gene are SGHRS and YFSETQ. There are 13 residues in the CDR3.

The chain recombines TRBV6-5 with TRBJ1-2; D possibly corresponds to TRBD1 (6 bases). The CDR3 totals 14 residues. Germline lookup yields CDR1 MNHEY and CDR2 SVGAGI. V was clipped by 4 bases and J by 4 bases, with 13 bases between them. In DNA, the CDR3 is TGTGCCAGCAGTTGGCAGGGGTTGGGCTATGGCTACACCTTC. It is translated as CASSWQGLGYGYTF.

The count of this clone is one. The J gene is TRBJ2-7, the V gene TRBV29-1; D is undetermined. Trimming stripped 3 bases from V and 2 bases from J, with 11 bases between. The CDR3 length is 13 residues. Germline CDR1 SQVTM, CDR2 ANQGSEA. In DNA, the CDR3 is TGCAGCGTTGAGGGCCAGGTACCCTACGAGCAGTACTTC. Encoded protein: CSVEGQVPYEQYF.

The V call is TRBV14, the J call TRBJ2-1, with D unclear. CDR3 length: 16 amino acids. The V and J ends lost 3 bases and 2 bases respectively, with 14 bases between them. Germline values: CDR1 SGHDN, CDR2 FVKESK. Here the CDR3 reads CASSHRGGVTYNEQFF. CDR3 DNA sequence: TGTGCCAGCAGCCATCGAGGCGGCGTTACCTACAATGAGCAGTTCTTC.